This TCR beta chain is from a study of beta chain features in type 1 diabetes. Germline CDR1 MDHEN, CDR2 SYDVKM. The ends were cut back, 2 bases at V and 3 bases at J, with 13 bases in the middle. The CDR3 is 15 residues long. Reverse transcribing all isolated RNA meant expressed TCRB transcripts were sequenced. TCRdb's copy holds only in-frame clones and misses some; the assay was immunoSEQ multiplex PCR. Of 150,000 to 190,000 clones in the sample, less than 9.5% were seen once. This chain uses TRBV28 with TRBJ1-2; D perhaps matches TRBD1 (6 bases). The clonotype was recovered from a man aged 18 to 29 in good health. Sequencing was carried out using central memory CD4+ T cells from blood. CDR3 protein: CASSLGTGSDYGYTF. As DNA, the CDR3 is TGTGCCAGCAGTTTAGGAACAGGGTCGGACTATGGCTACACCTTC.